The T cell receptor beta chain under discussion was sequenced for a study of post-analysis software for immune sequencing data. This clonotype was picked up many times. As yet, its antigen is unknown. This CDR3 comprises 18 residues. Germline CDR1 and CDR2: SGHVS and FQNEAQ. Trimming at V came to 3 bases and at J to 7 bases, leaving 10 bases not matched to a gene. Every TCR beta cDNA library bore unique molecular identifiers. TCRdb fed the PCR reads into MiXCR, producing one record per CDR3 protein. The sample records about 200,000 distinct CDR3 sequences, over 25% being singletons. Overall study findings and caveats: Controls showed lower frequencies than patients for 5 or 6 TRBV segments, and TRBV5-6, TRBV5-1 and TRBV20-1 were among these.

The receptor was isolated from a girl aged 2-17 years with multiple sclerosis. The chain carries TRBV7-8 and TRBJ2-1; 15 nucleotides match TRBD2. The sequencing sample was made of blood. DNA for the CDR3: TGTGCCAGCAGCTTCCCCCGGAGGACTAGCGGGAGGGTAAATGAGCAGTTCTTC. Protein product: CASSFPRRTSGRVNEQFF.